This T cell receptor (beta chain) appears in the sequencing data of a study of blood T cell repertoires in COVID-19. For the study at large: Samples representing acute and convalescent COVID-19 were sourced from the United States, Italy and Spain. Sources were T cells, B-cell-depleted T cells, or PBMCs; the material itself was cDNA or gDNA.

Original data processing: Researchers report that nucleated cell counts were estimated from reference gene primer amplification. The table came from immunoSEQ multiplex PCR; TCRdb's copy has only in-frame clones and leaves some out. The DNA gave D and trimming, while V, J and clone size come from that table. The sample comprises 150,000 to 200,000 clones, 85% of which are singletons, and 3% to 3.5% rests with the top ten. The junction had 5 bases not matched to a gene; V was cut back by 5 bases and J by 1 base. CDR1 and CDR2 from the germline V gene are SEHNR and FQNEAQ (reference sequence). CDR3 length: 16 amino acids.

V and J are TRBV7-9 and TRBJ2-2, with TRBD1 identical over 9 bases. Sequencing was done on a sample of peripheral blood. This receptor was obtained from a human donor with acute or convalescent COVID-19. The donor label of this sample is uncertain. The CDR3 here is CASSPRGQGNTGELFF. CDR3 DNA: TGTGCCAGCAGCCCAAGGGGACAGGGGAACACCGGGGAGCTGTTTTTT.